Below, 18 T cell receptor beta chains from the same sample are listed, as sequenced in a study of T cell responses to AZD1222 COVID-19 vaccine. Generated by immunoSEQ multiplex PCR, the TCRdb table keeps only in-frame clones and is missing some. Of 52,000 or so clones detected, approximately 84% appear once; the ten largest clones hold 25% to 30%. The sequencing used peripheral blood, collected on day 0 of AZD1222 vaccination. The receptors were sampled from an adult in good health.

This clone was seen just once. This rearrangement joins TRBV3-1 (or the pseudogene TRBV3-2) to TRBJ2-7; 10 bases map to TRBD2. V trimming: 1 base; J trimming: 5 bases; junction bases outside the gene matches: 14. Per germline, CDR1 LGHDT and CDR2 YNNKEL (reference sequence). This CDR3 is built from 18 residues. CDR3 region: CASSQVSSGRASLHEQYF. DNA for the CDR3: TGTGCCAGCAGCCAAGTTTCGAGCGGGAGGGCCTCCTTACACGAGCAGTACTTC.

This chain links TRBV27 with TRBJ1-5; D might be TRBD1 (5 bases). The CDR3 has 16 amino acids. CDR1 and CDR2 from the germline V gene are MNHEY and SMNVEV (reference sequence). V lost 6 bases and J 2 bases, leaving 17 bases between the germline ends. CDR3 in amino acids: CASRRSGGVRNQPQHF. The CDR3 DNA reads as TGTGCCAGCAGACGGTCGGGGGGGGTACGCAATCAGCCCCAGCATTTT.

This clone was counted a single time. The V gene is TRBV5-6, the J gene TRBJ1-5; the match to TRBD1 covers 8 bases. This CDR3 is 15 amino acids long. Germline V gene sequence: CDR1 SGHDT, CDR2 YYEEEE. V was pared by 4 bases and J by 4 bases, with 7 bases of the junction left unmatched. The CDR3 DNA is TGTGCCAGCAGCCCGAGGGACAGGAGGAATCAGCCCCAGCATTTT. Translated, it gives CASSPRDRRNQPQHF.

The V gene is TRBV6-5, the J gene TRBJ1-4; 8 bases fit TRBD1. Germline loops: CDR1 MNHEY, CDR2 SVGAGI. This CDR3 region has 15 residues. Trimming cost V 0 bases and J 8 bases; bases outside gene matches: 5. The CDR3 spells CASSYSSDRGEKLFF. In DNA form, the CDR3 reads TGTGCCAGCAGTTACTCGAGTGACAGGGGCGAAAAACTGTTTTTT.

This clone has just one count. The V gene is TRBV30, the J gene TRBJ2-7; 9 bases are a match to TRBD1. From germline, CDR1 is GTSNPN and CDR2 SVGIG (reference sequence). Unmatched junction bases numbered 8, after V lost 5 bases and J lost 12 bases. The CDR3 runs 11 residues. CDR3: CAWDGTGFRYF. The CDR3 DNA follows: TGTGCCTGGGATGGGACAGGGTTTCGGTACTTC.

The chain couples TRBV19 to TRBJ1-6; 7 bases are a match to TRBD1. V lost 4 bases and J lost 8; bases outside the gene matches: 8. CDR3 length: 15 amino acids. CDR1 is LNHDA, CDR2 SQIVND, per germline (reference sequence). The CDR3 nucleotides are TGTGCCAGTAGTAGCAACAGGGGAGTAGATTCACCCCTCCACTTT. Translation gives CASSSNRGVDSPLHF.

V usage is TRBV19 and J usage is TRBJ2-2; TRBD1 agrees at 10 bases. CDR3 length: 15 residues. Looked up from germline, CDR1 is LNHDA and CDR2 is SQIVND (reference sequence). After removal of 3 bases from V and 4 bases from J, the junction contained 2 bases not matched to a gene. As DNA, the CDR3 is TGTGCCAGTAGTATCCGGACAGGGGGCACCGGGGAGCTGTTTTTT. Its protein is CASSIRTGGTGELFF.

The chain has TRBV7-9 and TRBJ2-1; weak D call: TRBD2 (5 bases). V lost 2 bases, J lost 8 bases, and 10 bases lay in between. Germline V gives CDR1 SEHNR, CDR2 FQNEAQ (reference sequence). The CDR3 covers 13 residues. Here the CDR3 DNA reads TGTGCCAGCAGCTTACGGGAACTTGATGAGCAGTTCTTC. Its protein product is CASSLRELDEQFF.

This chain's CDR3 is CASSYLGQGPDTQYF. The CDR3 bases are TGTGCCAGCAGTTACTTGGGACAGGGGCCAGATACGCAGTATTTT. The chain links TRBV6-5 to TRBJ2-3; 10 bases are shared with TRBD1. This CDR3 region has 15 residues. V lost 1 base, J lost 4 bases, and 2 bases stayed unmatched. The germline gives CDR1 MNHEY, CDR2 SVGAGI.

The chain is built from TRBV4-1 and TRBJ2-1; 9 nucleotides match TRBD1. This CDR3 has 15 amino acids. V shed 4 bases, J shed 7 bases, and the junction held 8 bases outside the gene matches. The germline V gene has CDR1 MGHRA and CDR2 YSYEKL. CDR3 nucleotides: TGCGCCAGCAGCCCGACTCCCGGGACAGGGAATGAGCAGTTCTTC. Translation: CASSPTPGTGNEQFF.

CDR3: CASGYRGRLRGDYGYTF. In DNA, the CDR3 is TGTGCCAGCGGATACAGGGGGCGGTTAAGGGGTGACTATGGCTACACCTTC. The chain joins TRBV7-8 to TRBJ1-2; 9 bases fit TRBD1. The CDR3 spans 17 residues. V gave up 8 bases and J gave up 3 bases; unmatched junction bases: 16. Germline assignment: CDR1 SGHVS and CDR2 FQNEAQ.

In its sample, this clone was seen a few times. The chain recombines TRBV2 with TRBJ1-5; a possible D gene is TRBD1 (6 bases). Germline values: CDR1 SNHLY, CDR2 FYNNEI. The CDR3 loop spans 13 amino acids. V dropped 8 bases and J dropped 7 bases, with 15 bases sitting between them. CDR3 in amino acids: CASSGAGEQPQHF. The CDR3 bases are TGTGCCAGCTCAGGGGCTGGGGAACAGCCCCAGCATTTT.

This chain joins TRBV11-2 and TRBJ2-5; 7 nucleotides align to TRBD2. The CDR3 runs to 15 residues. Germline V CDR1 and CDR2: SGHAT, FQNNGV. V was pared by 2 bases and J by 0 bases, with 3 bases of the junction left unmatched. The CDR3 reads CASSLKGGYQETQYF. The CDR3 DNA follows: TGTGCCAGCAGCTTAAAGGGAGGGTACCAAGAGACCCAGTACTTC.

V is TRBV6-4 and J is TRBJ2-1, with TRBD2 as a possible D gene (5 bases). Germline CDR1 is MRHNA and CDR2 is SNTAGT. V was cut by 4 bases and J by 8 bases, with 18 bases left in between. CDR3 length: 15 residues. The CDR3 spells CASSAHPSGGHEQFF. In DNA, the CDR3 is TGTGCCAGCAGTGCCCACCCCAGCGGAGGCCATGAGCAGTTCTTC.

V usage is TRBV6-5 and J usage is TRBJ1-1; possible D gene TRBD1, 5 bases. The CDR3 runs to 14 residues. Looked up from germline, CDR1 is MNHEY and CDR2 is SVGAGI. The V end was cut by 8 bases, the J end by 1 base, with 14 bases between. The CDR3 nucleotides read TGTGCCAGCCATTGGCGGGACCCGAACACTGAAGCTTTCTTT. Protein product: CASHWRDPNTEAFF.

The chain combines TRBV7-2 with TRBJ2-5; 12 nucleotides agree with TRBD2. The length of the CDR3 is 16 residues. Germline CDR1 SGHTA, CDR2 FQGNSA. V trimming: 5 bases; J trimming: 6 bases; junction bases outside the gene matches: 10. Here the CDR3 DNA reads TGTGCCAGCAGCGAGACTAGCGGGAGTGGTCGGAAGACCCAGTACTTC. It encodes CASSETSGSGRKTQYF. Full variable domain (outside the CDR3, taken from reference TRBV7-2 and TRBJ2-5): GAGVSQSPSNKVTEKGKDVELRCDPISGHTALYWYRQSLGQGLEFLIYFQGNSAPDKSGLPSDRFSAERTGGSVSTLTIQRTQQEDSAVYLCASSETSGSGRKTQYFGPGTRLLVL.

This chain links TRBV4-1 with TRBJ1-2; D perhaps matches TRBD1 (5 bases). The V gene lost 1 base and the J gene lost 3 bases, with 12 bases spanning the gap. Germline V gene data show CDR1 as MGHRA and CDR2 as YSYEKL. The CDR3 runs 15 residues. For the CDR3, the DNA is TGCGCCAGCAGCCAAGTTAGTCCGGGGGACTATGGCTACACCTTC. It translates to CASSQVSPGDYGYTF.

This clone appeared a single time. The chain has TRBV19 and TRBJ1-5; D is possibly TRBD1 (5 bases). The CDR3 spans 13 residues. Between the trimmed V and J ends, which lost 5 bases and 7 bases, there was a span of 12 bases. Germline values: CDR1 LNHDA, CDR2 SQIVND (reference sequence). CDR3 coding DNA: TGTGCCAGTAGTGGCGGGGCATGGCAGCCCCAGCATTTT. This translates into CASSGGAWQPQHF.